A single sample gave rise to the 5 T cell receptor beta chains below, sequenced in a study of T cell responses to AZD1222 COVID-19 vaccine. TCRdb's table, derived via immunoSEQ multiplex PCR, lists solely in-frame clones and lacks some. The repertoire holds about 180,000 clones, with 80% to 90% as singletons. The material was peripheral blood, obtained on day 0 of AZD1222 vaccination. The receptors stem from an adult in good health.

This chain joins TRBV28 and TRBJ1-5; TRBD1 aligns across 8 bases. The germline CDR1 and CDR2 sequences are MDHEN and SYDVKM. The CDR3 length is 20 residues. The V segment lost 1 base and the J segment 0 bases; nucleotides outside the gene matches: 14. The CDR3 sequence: CASSLLSIRTGRDSNQPQHF. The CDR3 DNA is TGTGCCAGCAGTTTATTGTCTATTCGGACAGGGAGGGATAGCAATCAGCCCCAGCATTTT.

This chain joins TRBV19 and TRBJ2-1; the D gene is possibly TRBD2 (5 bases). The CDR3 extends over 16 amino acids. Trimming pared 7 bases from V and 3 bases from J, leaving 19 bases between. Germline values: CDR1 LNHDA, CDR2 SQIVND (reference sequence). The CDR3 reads CASTAPRAVDYNEQFF. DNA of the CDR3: TGTGCCAGTACGGCTCCTAGAGCGGTTGACTACAATGAGCAGTTCTTC.

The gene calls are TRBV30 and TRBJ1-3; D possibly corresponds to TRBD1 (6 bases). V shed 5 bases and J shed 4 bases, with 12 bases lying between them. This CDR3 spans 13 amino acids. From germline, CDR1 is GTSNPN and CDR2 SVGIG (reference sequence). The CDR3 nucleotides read TGTGCCTGGGGGCAGGGGTCGGGAAACACCATATATTTT. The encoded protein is CAWGQGSGNTIYF.

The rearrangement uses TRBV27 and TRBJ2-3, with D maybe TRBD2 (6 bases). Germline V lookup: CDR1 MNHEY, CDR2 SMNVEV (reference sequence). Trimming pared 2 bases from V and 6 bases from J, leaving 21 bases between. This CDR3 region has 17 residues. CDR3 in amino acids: CASSLIPSAGIWDTQYF. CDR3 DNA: TGTGCCAGCAGTTTAATCCCCTCAGCGGGTATTTGGGATACGCAGTATTTT.

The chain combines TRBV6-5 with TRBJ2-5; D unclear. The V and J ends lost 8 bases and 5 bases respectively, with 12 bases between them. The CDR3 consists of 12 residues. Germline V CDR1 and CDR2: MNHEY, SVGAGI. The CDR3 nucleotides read TGTGCCAGCGCGCGCCCAAGGGAGACCCAGTACTTC. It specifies CASARPRETQYF.